This TCR beta chain was obtained from a study of blood T cell repertoires in COVID-19. Study background: Samples came from the United States, Italy and Spain, spanning acute and convalescent COVID-19. T cells, B-cell-depleted T cells, or PBMCs supplied cDNA or gDNA.

The CDR3 contains 13 residues. Germline CDR1 reads MDHEN; CDR2 reads SYDVKM. The ends lost 2 bases at V and 7 bases at J; junction bases unmatched: 2. Methods used by the authors: Estimation of nucleated cell counts was performed using reference gene primer amplification. Produced via immunoSEQ multiplex PCR; TCRdb's table is partial and in-frame only. The V and J calls and the clone size are those of that table, but D and trimming were determined from the DNA. The table lists 84,000 or so clones, 88% of them singletons, with around 6.6% in the top ten. The clonotype comes from a man in his 70s with acute or convalescent COVID-19. The sample was peripheral blood. This chain uses TRBV28 with TRBJ2-4; TRBD1 matches 7 bases. DNA of the CDR3: TGTGCCAGCAGTTTAACACAGGGGAACATTCAGTACTTC. Its translation is CASSLTQGNIQYF.